This entry lists 13 T cell receptor beta chains sequenced from one sample in a study of tumor-infiltrating lymphocytes in localized non-small cell lung cancer. Clones were read by immunoSEQ multiplex PCR, and TCRdb kept only the in-frame ones, dropping some. The table has thousands of clones, around 62% seen once. Sequencing was performed on uninvolved lung tissue not adjacent to the tumor. The receptors were gathered from a human donor with non-small cell lung cancer.

The CDR3 reads CASSLVWDFPFHEQFF. CDR3 nucleotide sequence: TGCGCCAGCAGCTTGGTTTGGGATTTTCCTTTCCATGAGCAGTTCTTC. The rearrangement joins TRBV5-1 to TRBJ2-1; D call uncertain. Trimming pared 0 bases from V and 8 bases from J, leaving 18 bases between. CDR1 and CDR2 from the germline V gene are SGHRS and YFSETQ. This CDR3 contains 16 residues. Supplemented by reference TRBV5-1 and TRBJ2-1, the full variable domain reads KAGVTQTPRYLIKTRGQQVTLSCSPISGHRSVSWYQQTPGQGLQFLFEYFSETQRNKGNFPGRFSGRQFSNSRSEMNVSTLELGDSALYLCASSLVWDFPFHEQFFGPGTRLTVL.

This clone was observed once. The chain couples TRBV7-2 to TRBJ2-3, with TRBD2 matching 7 bases. Germline loops: CDR1 SGHTA, CDR2 FQGNSA. The V gene end was trimmed by 2 bases and the J gene end by 0 bases; junction bases not matched to a gene: 2. CDR3 length: 15 amino acids. The CDR3 here is CASSLFGRSTDTQYF. The CDR3 DNA follows: TGTGCCAGCAGCTTATTCGGGAGGAGCACAGATACGCAGTATTTT.

This clone was counted once. The chain links TRBV4-3 to TRBJ2-7; perhaps TRBD2 as D (6 bases). This CDR3 is built from 15 residues. In germline, CDR1 is LGHNA, CDR2 YSLEER. Trimming removed 0 bases at V and 4 bases at J, with 13 bases between. The CDR3 DNA reads as TGCGCCAGCAGCCAAGAGTCAACTAGCAGGTACGAGCAGTACTTC. Translating it yields CASSQESTSRYEQYF.

By sample fraction, this clone is large (0.1 to 1%). J is TRBJ2-7 and V is TRBV4-1; D uncertain. The CDR3 consists of 14 residues. The ends were cut back, 1 base at V and 4 bases at J, with 11 bases in the middle. The V gene's germline CDR1 is MGHRA and CDR2 YSYEKL. The CDR3 region has the DNA TGCGCCAGCAGCCAAGGGACGGTGGGATACGAGCAGTACTTC. Amino acids: CASSQGTVGYEQYF.

This clone was observed a single time. The V and J genes are TRBV2 and TRBJ1-5, with D tentatively TRBD1 (6 bases). V gave up 4 bases and J gave up 3 bases, with 10 bases separating them. The CDR3 length is 14 residues. The germline V gene encodes CDR1 SNHLY and CDR2 FYNNEI. The CDR3 nucleotides are TGTGCCAGCAGTGGAGGGGGAGACAATCAGCCCCAGCATTTT. It codes for CASSGGGDNQPQHF.

This clone is medium-sized. The chain combines TRBV19 with TRBJ2-5; D unresolved. The CDR3 length is 12 residues. Per the germline V gene, CDR1 is LNHDA and CDR2 is SQIVND (reference sequence). The V end lost 6 bases, the J end lost 5 bases, and 10 bases lay between the germline ends. The CDR3, as DNA: TGTGCCAGTAGACAAGCTGGGGAGACCCAGTACTTC. It encodes CASRQAGETQYF.

This sequence joins TRBV5-1 and TRBJ2-5; D remains ambiguous. The V gene's germline CDR1 is SGHRS and CDR2 YFSETQ. Trimming cost V 2 bases and J 4 bases, with 12 bases left between them. This CDR3 comprises 14 residues. The DNA of the CDR3 is TGCGCCAGCAGCTTACCCGACTCGGGAGAGACCCAGTACTTC. Translated, it gives CASSLPDSGETQYF.

This clone was recorded once. J is TRBJ2-6 and V is TRBV19; D is tentatively TRBD1 or TRBD2 (6 bases each). CDR3 length equals 17 residues. The V and J ends lost 3 bases and 1 base respectively, with 13 bases between them. The germline V gene has CDR1 LNHDA and CDR2 SQIVND (reference sequence). Written as DNA, the CDR3 is TGTGCCAGTAGTATTAATCGGGGGCGATCTGGGGCCAACGTCCTGACTTTC. Residues: CASSINRGRSGANVLTF.

The chain recombines TRBV6-5 with TRBJ2-7; D unclear. The ends were cut back, 7 bases at V and 6 bases at J, with 16 bases in the middle. CDR1 is MNHEY and CDR2 is SVGAGI in the germline V gene. CDR3 length equals 13 residues. The CDR3 DNA follows: TGTGCCAGCACCACGGGCAGGTTCGGCGAGCAGTACTTC. Protein: CASTTGRFGEQYF.

J is TRBJ1-1 and V is TRBV4-1, with D possibly matching TRBD1 (5 bases). CDR3 size: 16 residues. Per the germline V gene, CDR1 is MGHRA and CDR2 is YSYEKL. Trimming left V 7 bases short and J 6 bases short, with 24 bases between. CDR3 bases: TGCGCCAGCACTCTCGGGGAGGGACGGAGAATGGCTGAAGCTTTCTTT. This translates into CASTLGEGRRMAEAFF.

The gene calls are TRBV4-2 and TRBJ1-1; D remains ambiguous. Trimming shortened V by 5 bases and J by 7 bases, and 8 bases separated the two germline ends. Germline loops: CDR1 LGHNA, CDR2 YNFKEQ. The CDR3 runs to 11 residues. The DNA of the CDR3 is TGTGCCAGCAGCTACACTGGTGAAGCTTTCTTT. Residues: CASSYTGEAFF.

The CDR3 DNA is TGTGCCAGCAGCGCCCGCGGTCTTTGGGGGGAGACCCAGTACTTC. Protein product: CASSARGLWGETQYF. This chain joins TRBV9 and TRBJ2-5, with D perhaps being TRBD1 or TRBD2 (5 bases each). Trimming removed 3 bases from V and 5 bases from J, with 17 bases in between. The germline V gene has CDR1 SGDLS and CDR2 YYNGEE. The CDR3 has 15 amino acids.

The V call is TRBV6-5, the J call TRBJ1-2, with D possibly matching TRBD1 (5 bases). The V gene lost 0 bases and the J gene lost 4 bases, with 15 bases spanning the gap. Germline V gene sequence: CDR1 MNHEY, CDR2 SVGAGI. CDR3 length: 16 amino acids. CDR3: CASSYSFGRAPYGYTF. The CDR3 DNA is TGTGCCAGCAGTTACTCATTCGGCAGGGCTCCCTATGGCTACACCTTC.